This passage covers 20 T cell receptor beta chains from one sample sequenced in a study of shared clonotypes between healthy human individuals. The data were produced by immunoSEQ multiplex PCR, yet TCRdb's version contains in-frame clones alone and is incomplete. Of a few million clones in the sample, more than 90% were seen once. The sequenced sample was naive CD4+ T cells sorted from blood. The sample's subset: CD45RA+ positively selected. These receptors were taken from a man between 18 and 35 years old in good health.

The sample holds a few counts of this clone. The sample has other DNA sequences that encode this CDR3 too. J is TRBJ2-7 and V is TRBV5-6; D is ambiguous. The CDR3 spans 12 residues. CDR1 is SGHDT, CDR2 YYEEEE, per germline. V lost 3 bases and J 0 bases, leaving 4 bases between the germline ends. CDR3 region: CASSSYSYEQYF. The CDR3 coding sequence is TGTGCCAGCAGCTCTTACTCCTACGAGCAGTACTTC.

The chain is built from TRBV4-1 and TRBJ2-7, with 13 bases fitting TRBD2. The CDR3 covers 16 residues. CDR1 is MGHRA and CDR2 is YSYEKL in the germline V gene. With V trimmed by 0 bases and J by 4 bases, 3 bases remained unmatched. CDR3 amino acids: CASSQEGTSGTYEQYF. CDR3 in DNA: TGCGCCAGCAGCCAAGAAGGGACTAGCGGGACGTACGAGCAGTACTTC.

The chain has TRBV9 and TRBJ2-5; D is ambiguous. The CDR3 extends over 13 amino acids. Germline V gives CDR1 SGDLS, CDR2 YYNGEE. The germline V and J ends were trimmed by 4 bases and 2 bases, with 9 bases remaining between them. The DNA of the CDR3 is TGTGCCAGCAGCAAACGGGTTCAAGAGACCCAGTACTTC. This codes for CASSKRVQETQYF.

V is TRBV6-6 and J is TRBJ2-7, with TRBD1 matching 10 bases. CDR3 length: 15 residues. Germline V lookup: CDR1 MNHNY, CDR2 SVGAGI (reference sequence). J gave up 3 bases and V 3 bases, and 5 bases lay outside the gene matches. The CDR3 sequence is CASSYRTGGDYEQYF. DNA of the CDR3: TGTGCCAGCAGTTATAGGACAGGGGGAGACTACGAGCAGTACTTC.

The chain is built from TRBV6-5 and TRBJ1-2; perhaps TRBD1 as D (5 bases). The germline gives CDR1 MNHEY, CDR2 SVGAGI. V was clipped by 7 bases and J by 3 bases, with 12 bases between them. CDR3 size: 13 residues. The CDR3 coding sequence is TGTGCCAGCAACGGGGCCGGATACTATGGCTACACCTTC. Translated: CASNGAGYYGYTF.

In its sample, this clone was seen a few times. Other DNA sequences from this sample encode an identical CDR3 as well. This chain links TRBV5-1 with TRBJ1-2; 10 bases line up with TRBD1. The trim removed 4 bases at V and 8 bases at J, leaving 5 bases unmatched. There are 13 residues in the CDR3. Per germline, CDR1 SGHRS and CDR2 YFSETQ. CDR3 residues: CASSEGQGYGYTF. CDR3 nucleotide sequence: TGCGCCAGCAGCGAGGGACAGGGGTACGGCTACACCTTC.

The chain has TRBV7-2 and TRBJ1-6, with 8 bases lining up with TRBD1. Trimming took 4 bases from V and 7 from J; bases not matched to a gene: 3. The CDR3 consists of 14 residues. Germline loops: CDR1 SGHTA, CDR2 FQGNSA. CDR3 region: CASSSDRVNSPLHF. The CDR3 bases are TGTGCCAGCAGCTCGGACAGGGTGAATTCACCCCTCCACTTT. Variable domain in full (rest from reference TRBV7-2 and TRBJ1-6): GAGVSQSPSNKVTEKGKDVELRCDPISGHTALYWYRQSLGQGLEFLIYFQGNSAPDKSGLPSDRFSAERTGGSVSTLTIQRTQQEDSAVYLCASSSDRVNSPLHFGNGTRLTVT.

The gene calls are TRBV6-4 and TRBJ2-7, with D maybe TRBD1 (6 bases). The V gene's germline CDR1 is MRHNA and CDR2 SNTAGT. The CDR3 runs to 12 residues. The V end lost 11 bases, the J end lost 5 bases, and 16 bases lay between the germline ends. The CDR3: CASDSRPNEQYF. DNA for the CDR3: TGTGCCTCGGACAGCCGTCCTAACGAGCAGTACTTC.

This rearrangement joins TRBV5-6 to TRBJ1-1; D is undetermined. This CDR3 is 14 amino acids long. Trimming removed 6 bases from V and 1 base from J, with 13 bases in between. CDR1 and CDR2 (germline): SGHDT, YYEEEE. In nucleotides, the CDR3 is TGTGCCAGCAAGATGGGAGGGAGGAACACTGAAGCTTTCTTT. Translation: CASKMGGRNTEAFF.

V usage is TRBV5-1 and J usage is TRBJ2-2; maybe TRBD1 (5 bases). The CDR3 is 15 amino acids. The V and J ends lost 2 bases and 5 bases respectively, with 13 bases between them. Germline assignment: CDR1 SGHRS and CDR2 YFSETQ. DNA for the CDR3: TGCGCCAGCAGCTTTATCCAGGGATCAACCGGGGAGCTGTTTTTT. It is translated as CASSFIQGSTGELFF. Complete variable domain (other parts from reference TRBV5-1 and TRBJ2-2): KAGVTQTPRYLIKTRGQQVTLSCSPISGHRSVSWYQQTPGQGLQFLFEYFSETQRNKGNFPGRFSGRQFSNSRSEMNVSTLELGDSALYLCASSFIQGSTGELFFGEGSRLTVL.

This chain links TRBV6-5 with TRBJ1-4; maybe TRBD1 (6 bases). The CDR3 is made up of 15 amino acids. V lost 5 bases, J lost 7 bases, and 17 bases lay in between. Looked up from germline, CDR1 is MNHEY and CDR2 is SVGAGI. The CDR3 sequence: CASSSRTVNTEKLFF. In DNA, the CDR3 is TGTGCCAGCAGTAGCAGGACAGTCAACACTGAAAAACTGTTTTTT.

J is TRBJ2-5 and V is TRBV6-5, with D unresolved. Germline assignment: CDR1 MNHEY and CDR2 SVGAGI. V lost 11 bases and J 1 base, leaving 14 bases between the germline ends. This CDR3 region has 13 residues. The CDR3 nucleotides read TGTGCCCACGCGCCGGGCATCCAAGAGACCCAGTACTTC. Amino acid sequence: CAHAPGIQETQYF.

The CDR3 spells CARSLIYEQYF. The CDR3 bases are TGTGCCAGAAGCCTCATCTACGAGCAGTACTTC. V is TRBV5-3 and J is TRBJ2-7; D call uncertain. TRBV5-3 falls under the ORF class, with uncertain function. The CDR3 runs to 11 residues. Trimming took off 4 bases at V and 3 bases at J, with 5 bases between the two ends.

The chain couples TRBV29-1 to TRBJ2-1; 7 nucleotides agree with TRBD2. CDR1 and CDR2 (germline): SQVTM, ANQGSEA. The ends lost 5 bases at V and 4 bases at J; junction bases unmatched: 14. CDR3 length equals 16 residues. CDR3 nucleotides: TGCAGCGTTTTCTACCTGGGGGGGTCCTTGTACAATGAGCAGTTCTTC. Its protein product is CSVFYLGGSLYNEQFF.

The chain combines TRBV5-1 with TRBJ2-1, with 8 positions matching TRBD1. The germline V gene encodes CDR1 SGHRS and CDR2 YFSETQ. Trimming took 4 bases from V and 5 from J; bases not matched to a gene: 5. The CDR3 is 14 residues long. The CDR3 sequence is CASSRDRIDNEQFF. The CDR3 DNA follows: TGCGCCAGCAGCCGGGACAGGATCGACAATGAGCAGTTCTTC. Full variable domain (outside the CDR3, taken from reference TRBV5-1 and TRBJ2-1): KAGVTQTPRYLIKTRGQQVTLSCSPISGHRSVSWYQQTPGQGLQFLFEYFSETQRNKGNFPGRFSGRQFSNSRSEMNVSTLELGDSALYLCASSRDRIDNEQFFGPGTRLTVL.

This clone was detected only once. V and J are TRBV15 and TRBJ2-7; TRBD1 is a possible D gene (6 bases). Per germline, CDR1 LNHNV and CDR2 YYDKDF (reference sequence). This CDR3 has 16 residues. With 1 base removed from V and 0 bases from J, the gap between germline ends came to 13 bases. DNA for the CDR3: TGTGCCACCAGCAGAGTAGGAACAGGGAGCTCCTACGAGCAGTACTTC. Translating it yields CATSRVGTGSSYEQYF. Full variable domain (remainder filled in from reference TRBV15 and TRBJ2-7): DAMVIQNPRYQVTQFGKPVTLSCSQTLNHNVMYWYQQKSSQAPKLLFHYYDKDFNNEADTPDNFQSRRPNTSFCFLDIRSPGLGDTAMYLCATSRVGTGSSYEQYFGPGTRLTVT.

The CDR3 loop is CASSLGRGLISYEQYF. In DNA form, the CDR3 reads TGTGCCAGCAGCTTAGGGAGGGGGCTTATCTCCTACGAGCAGTACTTC. The rearrangement uses TRBV7-9 and TRBJ2-7, with D perhaps TRBD1 (7 bases). CDR3 length equals 16 residues. The germline CDR1 and CDR2 sequences are SEHNR and FQNEAQ (reference sequence). The germline V and J ends were trimmed by 1 base and 0 bases, with 13 bases remaining between them.

This CDR3 reads CASRGQKGSNQPQHF. CDR3 bases: TGTGCCAGCAGGGGACAGAAAGGTAGCAATCAGCCCCAGCATTTT. V and J are TRBV2 and TRBJ1-5; 7 bases map to TRBD1. Germline assignment: CDR1 SNHLY and CDR2 FYNNEI. CDR3 length equals 15 residues. The ends lost 6 bases at V and 0 bases at J; junction bases unmatched: 5.

Turning to this clone: The same CDR3 also results from other DNA sequences found in this sample. The gene calls are TRBV5-1 and TRBJ2-2, with 7 positions matching TRBD1. Germline loops: CDR1 SGHRS, CDR2 YFSETQ. This CDR3 comprises 15 residues. The V and J ends lost 2 bases and 3 bases, in that order; junction bases with no gene match: 4. CDR3 amino acids: CASSFGQGDTGELFF. The DNA for the CDR3 is TGCGCCAGCAGCTTCGGGCAGGGGGACACCGGGGAGCTGTTTTTT.

The chain employs TRBV30 and TRBJ1-4; D is ambiguous. V was shortened by 2 bases and J by 7 bases, with 11 bases between the two germline ends. Germline CDR1 GTSNPN, CDR2 SVGIG (reference sequence). This CDR3 region has 13 residues. In DNA form, the CDR3 reads TGTGCCTGGAGTAGGGTCTTGGGTGAAAAACTGTTTTTT. This gives the protein CAWSRVLGEKLFF.